This T cell receptor (beta chain) was found in a study of T cell repertoires in cytomegalovirus infection. The CDR3 sequence is 13 residues long. Trimming removed 6 bases from V and 4 bases from J; junction bases left unmatched: 7. Per germline, CDR1 DFQATT and CDR2 SNEGSKA (reference sequence). In its sample, this clonotype was seen many times. Its antigen is unknown. General study findings and limits: Cumulative public TCR beta family frequency identified carriers of CMV plus the relevant HLA. There were HLA-C-restricted CMV-specific TCR beta clonotypes dominating the ex vivo response.

TCRdb itself ran the reads through MiXCR, one entry per CDR3 protein. The top ten clones hold 22% of a sample with 65,000 to 90,000 distinct CDR3 sequences, approximately 3.6% of them seen once. This chain joins TRBV20-1 and TRBJ1-2; 8 bases match TRBD1. Specimen: PBMCs. This TCR was sampled from a human donor in good health (CMV status not recorded). Some clones in this sample may be carry-over from other donors' samples. DNA for the CDR3: TGCAGTGCCGGGCCGGGGACAGGCTATGGCTACACCTTC. Its protein product is CSAGPGTGYGYTF.